This TCR beta chain was obtained from a study of T cells in Graves' hyperthyroidism and ophthalmopathy. Researchers amplified the TCR beta CDR3 regions from RNA transcripts. HTBI primers were used for first-round RT-PCR of the TCR CDR3. TCRdb independently ran MiXCR on the multiplex PCR reads; one entry per CDR3 protein. The sample comprises approximately 600,000 distinct CDR3 sequences, around 14% of which are singletons, and less than 9% rests with the top ten. The germline V and J ends were trimmed by 2 bases and 5 bases, with 7 bases remaining between them. Germline CDR1 and CDR2: SGHRS and YFSETQ. The CDR3 runs 12 residues.

This clonotype originated in a woman aged 18-30 years with Graves' ophthalmopathy. The rearrangement links TRBV5-1 to TRBJ2-5, with unresolved D. Source material: blood. The CDR3 coding sequence is TGCGCCAGCAGCTTCCGAGCGGAGACCCAGTACTTC. Amino acid sequence: CASSFRAETQYF.